This TCR beta chain was obtained from a study of Ad26.COV2.S vaccination and SARS-CoV-2 variants. Treatment given: around 19 received Ad26.COV2.S at low or high dose, single or two shots; roughly 5 received placebo; per-sample allocation not given. Day 63 after the first vaccine or placebo injection was the time point for sampling. Using immunoSEQ multiplex PCR, the repertoire was profiled, and TCRdb retains in-frame clones only, with some absent. The table lists around 300,000 clones, about 87% of them singletons. Trimming cost V 4 bases and J 10 bases, with 18 bases left between them. The CDR3 spans 14 residues. CDR1 is SGHNT, CDR2 YYREEE, per germline (reference sequence).

The sample consisted of peripheral blood, taken in a trial of Ad26.COV2.S vaccine versus placebo. This receptor was obtained from a person aged 18 to 65 who received the Ad26.COV2.S COVID-19 vaccine or a placebo. The chain links TRBV5-4 to TRBJ2-1, with D tentatively TRBD2 (7 bases). The CDR3 bases are TGTGCCAGCAGCCTTGGGCGCGGGGGCAACGAGCAGTTCTTC. It yields the protein CASSLGRGGNEQFF.